One T cell receptor (beta chain) is described in this entry. The clone's antigen remains unknown. No base-level quality is on record; no much larger clone is a single base apart. This specimen's time point label, per the study, means: inflamed ileum from the surgical specimen. To be eligible, patients had to be adults with ileal or ileocolonic Crohn's disease and an indication for ileocolonic resection. Before DNA extraction, whole ileal mucosal biopsies were kept frozen at -80 degrees C. A TRizol-based method was used to extract genomic DNA from the frozen whole biopsies, and the DNA was quantified with a NanoDrop 2000 spectrophotometer. The sample originates from a study of T cell repertoires in ileal Crohn's disease (dated by TCRdb to about 2019). General notes on the study: The median duration of disease was roughly 8.2 years, and at the time of surgery around 35% of patients were active smokers. M0 samples consisted of biopsies taken from the inflamed part of the ileum in the surgical resection specimen. The study was conducted in parallel with a multicentre cohort built to find predictors of early endoscopic recurrence after ileocolonic resection. TCR repertoire analysis was performed in just over 55 Crohn's disease patients drawn from a prospective multicentre cohort. A Rutgeerts score above i0 was used to define endoscopic postoperative recurrence. Around 550 nanograms of biopsy DNA per sample were submitted for commercial TCRB immunosequencing. A total of 171 mucosal samples from 57 patients were sequenced, collected from several sites on the surgical specimen as well as at postoperative endoscopy. Postoperative therapy was given to about half of the patients, with thiopurines administered to about a dozen patients and anti-TNF agents administered to some 17 patients. Every patient underwent surgery because of a complication, which was stricturing disease in roughly 60% of cases and penetrating disease in approximately 40%. Study-wide conclusions, independent of this receptor: Higher percentages of high-frequency clones at the time of surgery were linked to endoscopic recurrence, and every patient with clonality above 26.8% (18/57) had recurrence. Only a subgroup of patients, of unstated size, had their mucosal CD4 and CD8 T cells sorted and sequenced. Compared with CD4 T cells, sorted CD8 T cells contained more high-frequency clones, which suggests that the mucosal expansions were mostly CD8. Compared with non-smokers, patients who were active smokers at surgery showed a significantly higher proportion of clonal expansions (25.9% vs 17.9%, p=0.02).

CDR1 and CDR2, looked up from the germline V gene (reference sequence), are LNHDA and SQIVND. Trimming removed 4 bases from V and 5 bases from J, leaving 8 bases between the germline ends. The CDR3 covers 13 residues, taking in both the cysteine and the phenylalanine. The CDR3 DNA has 39 bases and is translated from base 1. Library method: the immunoSEQ multiplex PCR assay. CDR3 regions were amplified from genomic DNA by Adaptive Biotechnology using a two-step, amplification bias-controlled multiplex PCR. In the first PCR, primers covered every V and J gene segment, and in the second PCR, barcodes and Illumina adapters were added. CDR3 libraries were sequenced using an Illumina instrument. The original pipeline was this. The analysis drew on both the pipelines supplied by the vendor and custom analysis of the raw data in R/Bioconductor running R version 3.3.0. Clonality, ranging from 0 to 1, was calculated as the inverse of the normalised Shannon entropy of all productive clones. High-frequency clones were defined as the share of the repertoire taken up by the top 100 clones, keeping only clones that passed a 95% confidence test. Repertoire diversity was measured with the Simpson index, and overlap between samples was measured with the Morisita-Horn index. The clones in this table, taken by TCRdb from immuneACCESS, are in-frame only. Not every clone is retained; where verified, under half of the shortfall comes from an unresolved V gene, and the cause of the rest is unknown. For V, J and clone size, that table is used; D and trimming come from the DNA. For this sample there are about 5,400 clones; 82% appear just once. Around 20% of the sample comes from the top ten.

The clonotype comes from an adult with Crohn's disease. Sequencing was done on a sample of ileal tissue. The V gene is TRBV19 and the J gene is TRBJ1-4, with TRBD1 perhaps the D gene, on 5 matching bases. In nucleotides, the sequence is TGTGCCAGTAGTAAGGGGAACAATGAAAAACTGTTTTTT. Its amino acids are CASSKGNNEKLFF. Joined to the reference TRBV19 and TRBJ1-4 proteins, this CDR3 gives the full variable domain: DGGITQSPKYLFRKEGQNVTLSCEQNLNHDAMYWYRQDPGQGLRLIYYSQIVNDFQKGDIAEGYSVSREKKESFPLTVTSAQKNPTAFYLCASSKGNNEKLFFGSGTQLSVL.